This T cell receptor beta chain comes out of a study of post-analysis software for immune sequencing data. In its sample, this clonotype was seen a few times. The target antigen is unknown. Overall study results and limits: The authors found that F measure strongly co-clustered same-batch samples. There were five or six TRBV segments more frequent in patients than controls, and TRBV5-6, TRBV5-1 and TRBV20-1 were among them. Controls' normalized Chao1 diversity significantly exceeded that of multiple sclerosis patients.

The authors incorporated unique molecular identifiers into the TCR beta cDNA libraries. It was from about 0.94 to 9.7 million T cells that 500,000 to 600,000 cDNA molecules came. TCRdb passed the PCR reads through MiXCR, listing each CDR3 protein once. The repertoire holds approximately 570,000 distinct CDR3 sequences, 44% seen once, with 1.5% to 2% in the top ten. V was shortened by 0 bases and J by 3 bases, with 11 bases between the two germline ends. The CDR3 extends over 15 amino acids. In germline, CDR1 is MNHNY, CDR2 SVGAGI (reference sequence). The sample consisted of blood. The V call is TRBV6-6, the J call TRBJ2-5; the D gene could be TRBD1 or TRBD2 (5 bases each). The TCR comes from a girl aged 10-17 years with multiple sclerosis. The CDR3 DNA sequence: TGTGCCAGCAGTTACTCGAGGGGCAGCGAAGAGACCCAGTACTTC. It specifies CASSYSRGSEETQYF.